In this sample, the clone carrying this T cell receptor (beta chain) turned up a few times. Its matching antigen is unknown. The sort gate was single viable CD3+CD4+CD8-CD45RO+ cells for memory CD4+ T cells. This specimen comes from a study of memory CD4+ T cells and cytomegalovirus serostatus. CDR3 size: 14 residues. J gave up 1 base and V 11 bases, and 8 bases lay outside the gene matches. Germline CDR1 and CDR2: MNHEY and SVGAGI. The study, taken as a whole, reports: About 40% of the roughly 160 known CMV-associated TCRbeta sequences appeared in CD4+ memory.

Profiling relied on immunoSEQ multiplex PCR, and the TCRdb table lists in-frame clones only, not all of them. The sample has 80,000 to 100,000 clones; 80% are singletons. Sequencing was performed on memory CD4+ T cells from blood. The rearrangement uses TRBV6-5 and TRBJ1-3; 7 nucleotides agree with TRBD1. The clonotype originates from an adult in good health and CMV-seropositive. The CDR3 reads CAVRQGVSGNTIYF. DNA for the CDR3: TGTGCCGTACGACAGGGAGTGTCTGGAAACACCATATATTTT.